This paragraph reports one TCR beta chain. The CDR3 extends over 15 amino acids. Germline-derived CDR1 and CDR2 are SGHRS and YFSETQ. V lost 1 base, J lost 6 bases, and 8 bases stayed unmatched. The record originates from a study of blood T cell repertoires in COVID-19. Study-level background: Acute and convalescent COVID-19 samples came from the United States, Italy and Spain. In each case, the material was cDNA or gDNA derived from T cells, B-cell-depleted T cells, or PBMCs.

In the original processing: Reference gene primer amplification yielded estimated nucleated cell counts. Using immunoSEQ multiplex PCR, the repertoire was profiled, and TCRdb retains in-frame clones only, with some absent. V and J calls and clone size come straight from that table; D and trimming were deduced from the DNA. This table holds 150,000 to 200,000 clones, roughly 79% found once. Patients at the Seattle site were enrolled during active infection and followed longitudinally. The sequencing input was peripheral blood. The sequence came from a woman in her forties with COVID-19, enrolled during active disease. The chain uses TRBV5-1 and TRBJ2-7; TRBD1 matches at 9 bases. CDR3 sequence reads: CASSLRGQGLGEQYF. The CDR3 DNA reads TGCGCCAGCAGCTTGCGGGGACAGGGATTAGGCGAGCAGTACTTC. Complete variable domain (other parts from reference TRBV5-1 and TRBJ2-7): KAGVTQTPRYLIKTRGQQVTLSCSPISGHRSVSWYQQTPGQGLQFLFEYFSETQRNKGNFPGRFSGRQFSNSRSEMNVSTLELGDSALYLCASSLRGQGLGEQYFGPGTRLTVT.